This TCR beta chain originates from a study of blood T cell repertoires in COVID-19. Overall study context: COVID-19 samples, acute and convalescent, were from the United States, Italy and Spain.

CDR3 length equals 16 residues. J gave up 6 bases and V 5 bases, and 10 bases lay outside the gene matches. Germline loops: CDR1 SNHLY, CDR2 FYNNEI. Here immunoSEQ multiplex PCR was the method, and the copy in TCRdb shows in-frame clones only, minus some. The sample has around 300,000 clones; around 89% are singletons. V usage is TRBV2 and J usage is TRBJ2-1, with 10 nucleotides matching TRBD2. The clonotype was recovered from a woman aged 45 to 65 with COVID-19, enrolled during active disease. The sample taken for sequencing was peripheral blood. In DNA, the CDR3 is TGTGCCAGCAGTTACCAAGCGGGAGGGGGAGGCAATGAGCAGTTCTTC. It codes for CASSYQAGGGGNEQFF.